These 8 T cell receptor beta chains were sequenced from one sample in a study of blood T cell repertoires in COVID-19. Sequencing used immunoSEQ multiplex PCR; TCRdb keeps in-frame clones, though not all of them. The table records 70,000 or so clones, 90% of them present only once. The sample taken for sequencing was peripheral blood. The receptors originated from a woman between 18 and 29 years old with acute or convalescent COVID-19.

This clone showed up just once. CDR3 protein: CASRSGQPNYGYTF. The CDR3, as DNA: TGTGCCAGCAGATCGGGACAGCCAAACTATGGCTACACCTTC. The genes are TRBV28 and TRBJ1-2, with 7 bases lining up with TRBD1. The CDR3 totals 14 residues. Germline-derived CDR1 and CDR2 are MDHEN and SYDVKM. J lost 2 bases, V lost 6 bases, and 6 bases had no gene match.

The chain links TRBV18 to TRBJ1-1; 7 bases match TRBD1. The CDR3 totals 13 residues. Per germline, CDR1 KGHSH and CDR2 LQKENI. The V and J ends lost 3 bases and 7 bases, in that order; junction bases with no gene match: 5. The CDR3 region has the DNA TGTGCCAGCTCACCGGAACCAGGGGGTGAAGCTTTCTTT. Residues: CASSPEPGGEAFF.

The CDR3 nucleotides read TGTGCCAGCTCACCTGGATTGGGGAAGGGGTCCTACGAGCAGTACTTC. This codes for CASSPGLGKGSYEQYF. This chain joins TRBV18 and TRBJ2-7; D is perhaps TRBD1 (5 bases). V was clipped by 3 bases and J by 1 base, with 16 bases between them. Looked up from germline, CDR1 is KGHSH and CDR2 is LQKENI. This CDR3 has 16 amino acids.

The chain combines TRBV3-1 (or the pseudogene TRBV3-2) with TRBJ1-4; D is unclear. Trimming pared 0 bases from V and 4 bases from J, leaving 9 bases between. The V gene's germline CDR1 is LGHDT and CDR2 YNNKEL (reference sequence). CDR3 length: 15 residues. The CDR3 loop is CASSQDWASNEKLFF. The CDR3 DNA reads TGTGCCAGCAGCCAAGATTGGGCCAGTAATGAAAAACTGTTTTTT.

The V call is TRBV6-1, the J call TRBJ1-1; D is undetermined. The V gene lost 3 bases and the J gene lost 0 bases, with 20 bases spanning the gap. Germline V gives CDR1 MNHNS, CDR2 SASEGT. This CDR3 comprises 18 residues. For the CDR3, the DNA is TGTGCCAGCAGTGATAGAGTCCCGACAAGAACAATGAACACTGAAGCTTTCTTT. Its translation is CASSDRVPTRTMNTEAFF.

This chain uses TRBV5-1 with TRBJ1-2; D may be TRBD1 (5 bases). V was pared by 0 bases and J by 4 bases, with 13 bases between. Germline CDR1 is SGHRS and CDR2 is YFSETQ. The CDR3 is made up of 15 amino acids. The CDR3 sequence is CASSLAGGWSYGYTF. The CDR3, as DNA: TGCGCCAGCAGCTTGGCCGGGGGTTGGAGCTATGGCTACACCTTC.

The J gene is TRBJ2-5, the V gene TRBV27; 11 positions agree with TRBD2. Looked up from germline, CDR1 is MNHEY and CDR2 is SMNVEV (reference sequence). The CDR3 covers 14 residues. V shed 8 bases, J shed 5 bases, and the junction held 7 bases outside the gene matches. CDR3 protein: CASGRTSGLETQYF. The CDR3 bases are TGTGCCAGCGGAAGGACTAGCGGGTTGGAGACCCAGTACTTC.

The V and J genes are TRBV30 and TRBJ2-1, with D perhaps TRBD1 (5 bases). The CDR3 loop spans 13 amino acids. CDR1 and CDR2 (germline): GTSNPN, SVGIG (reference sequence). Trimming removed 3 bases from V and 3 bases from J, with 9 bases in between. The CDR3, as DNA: TGTGCCTGGAGCCAGGACAACTACAATGAGCAGTTCTTC. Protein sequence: CAWSQDNYNEQFF.